The 32 T cell receptor beta chains below were found in one sample sequenced in a study. From the 5' RACE reads, TCRdb called clonotypes with MiXCR, one entry per CDR3 protein. This table holds thousands of distinct CDR3 sequences, over 55% found once. The sample was tumor-infiltrating memory CD4+ T cells sorted from the breast tumor. The subset: memory CD4+ T cells, CD4+CD45RO+CD25-. The receptor source for this set is a female donor with breast cancer.

This clonotype was observed a handful of times. The rearrangement uses TRBV7-2 and TRBJ2-7; 10 bases are a match to TRBD2. The germline CDR1 and CDR2 sequences are SGHTA and FQGNSA. The CDR3 is made up of 13 amino acids. The ends lost 8 bases at V and 4 bases at J; junction bases unmatched: 5. The CDR3 spells CASAPGLAYEQYF. The CDR3 DNA reads as TGTGCCAGCGCCCCGGGACTAGCGTACGAGCAGTACTTC.

CDR3 coding DNA: TGCAGTGCTAGCCAGAGGGACAGGATCTACGAGCAGTACTTC. Amino acids: CSASQRDRIYEQYF. The J gene is TRBJ2-7, the V gene TRBV20-1, with TRBD1 matching over 8 bases. Germline V gives CDR1 DFQATT, CDR2 SNEGSKA (reference sequence). The CDR3 is 14 amino acids. V shed 3 bases, J shed 3 bases, and the junction held 7 bases outside the gene matches.

V and J are TRBV12-3 or TRBV12-4 and TRBJ2-1; D not certain. This CDR3 comprises 15 residues. V gave up 2 bases and J gave up 10 bases, with 18 bases separating them. In nucleotides, the CDR3 is TGTGCCAGCAGTTTAAGAAGGCCCCCCACCGGGGAGCAGTTCTTC. It translates to CASSLRRPPTGEQFF.

This clonotype rates as medium-sized. This chain uses TRBV11-2 with TRBJ2-3; D gene uncertain. Trimming took off 6 bases at V and 6 bases at J, with 7 bases between the two ends. Germline lookup yields CDR1 SGHAT and CDR2 FQNNGV. The CDR3 is made up of 11 amino acids. CDR3 DNA: TGTGCCAGCAGTATCGGGGATACGCAGTATTTT. It encodes CASSIGDTQYF.

This clonotype was seen a handful of times. The V gene is TRBV4-3, the J gene TRBJ2-2, with D perhaps TRBD2 (6 bases). Trimming removed 0 bases at V and 4 bases at J, with 12 bases between. The CDR3 is 16 amino acids. CDR1 and CDR2 from the germline V gene are LGHNA and YSLEER. This CDR3 is CASSQDNPAGTGELFF. The CDR3 nucleotides read TGCGCCAGCAGCCAAGATAACCCAGCGGGCACCGGGGAGCTGTTTTTT.

The chain is built from TRBV15 and TRBJ2-5, with TRBD1 as a possible D gene (5 bases). CDR1 and CDR2 (germline): LNHNV, YYDKDF (reference sequence). There are 15 residues in the CDR3. Trimming stripped 0 bases from V and 5 bases from J, with 13 bases between. CDR3 DNA sequence: TGTGCCACCAGCAGAGATCTTGGCAGGGCTGAGACCCAGTACTTC. Protein sequence: CATSRDLGRAETQYF.

The chain joins TRBV7-3 to TRBJ1-1, with D possibly matching TRBD1 (5 bases). CDR1 SGHTA and CDR2 FQGTGA come from the germline V gene. This CDR3 is 14 amino acids long. V dropped 1 base and J dropped 3 bases, with 9 bases sitting between them. CDR3 nucleotide sequence: TGTGCCAGCAGCTTAAACCCGGGGGACACTGAAGCTTTCTTT. Protein product: CASSLNPGDTEAFF.

The table lists this clonotype with a count of one. The chain employs TRBV29-1 and TRBJ2-7, with D possibly TRBD1 on 6 matching bases. Germline V gene data show CDR1 as SQVTM and CDR2 as ANQGSEA. There are 12 residues in the CDR3. Trimming took 6 bases from V and 0 from J, leaving 9 bases between them. CDR3 coding DNA: TGCAGCGTAACAGGGAGCTCCTACGAGCAGTACTTC. Amino acids: CSVTGSSYEQYF.

This chain joins TRBV7-2 and TRBJ1-2; TRBD1 agrees at 7 bases. The CDR3 loop spans 15 amino acids. Germline V gene sequence: CDR1 SGHTA, CDR2 FQGNSA. V lost 5 bases and J lost 4; bases outside the gene matches: 10. Here the CDR3 DNA reads TGTGCCAGCAGCACCCAGGGGGGGGTTGGCTATGGCTACACCTTC. Residues: CASSTQGGVGYGYTF.

The chain carries TRBV4-3 and TRBJ2-5; the D is unclear. This CDR3 is 14 amino acids long. V was pared by 3 bases and J by 4 bases, with 12 bases between. Germline-derived CDR1 and CDR2 are LGHNA and YSLEER. The CDR3: CASSHDLRVETQYF. CDR3 bases: TGCGCCAGCAGCCACGATCTACGGGTAGAGACCCAGTACTTC.

CDR3 sequence (DNA): TGCGCCAGCAGCCAGGGGACTAGCGGACCCACCGGGGAGCTGTTTTTT. It translates to CASSQGTSGPTGELFF. The chain carries TRBV4-3 and TRBJ2-2; the match to TRBD2 covers 11 bases. Germline CDR1 LGHNA, CDR2 YSLEER. J was trimmed by 4 bases and V by 3 bases; bases with no gene match: 4. The CDR3 consists of 16 residues.

V gene TRBV6-6 combines with J gene TRBJ1-3; TRBD1 is a possible D gene (5 bases). Trimming pared 4 bases from V and 2 bases from J, leaving 9 bases between. Germline V gene sequence: CDR1 MNHNY, CDR2 SVGAGI (reference sequence). The CDR3 runs to 14 residues. The CDR3: CASSSQTAGNTIYF. CDR3 bases: TGTGCCAGCAGTTCACAGACAGCTGGAAACACCATATATTTT.

The chain combines TRBV5-1 with TRBJ2-7, with TRBD1 identical over 9 bases. Germline V gene data show CDR1 as SGHRS and CDR2 as YFSETQ. This CDR3 is built from 14 residues. Losses at the gene ends were 2 bases for V and 4 bases for J; bases not matched to a gene: 4. The DNA of the CDR3 is TGCGCCAGCAGCTTAGACAGGGGGTTTTACGAGCAGTACTTC. This encodes CASSLDRGFYEQYF. The whole variable domain, remainder taken from reference TRBV5-1 and TRBJ2-7, is KAGVTQTPRYLIKTRGQQVTLSCSPISGHRSVSWYQQTPGQGLQFLFEYFSETQRNKGNFPGRFSGRQFSNSRSEMNVSTLELGDSALYLCASSLDRGFYEQYFGPGTRLTVT.

About this clonotype: A much bigger clone sits one base away, suggesting this may be a read error. The chain joins TRBV5-1 to TRBJ2-1; D is unresolved. V was shortened by 2 bases and J by 3 bases, with 6 bases between the two germline ends. This CDR3 contains 13 residues. Germline V lookup: CDR1 SGHRS, CDR2 YFSETQ. This CDR3 is CASSFNNYNEQFF. CDR3 DNA sequence: TGCGCCAGCAGCTTCAACAACTACAATGAGCAGTTCTTC.

This clonotype was recorded only once. This chain connects TRBV28 to TRBJ2-7, with D perhaps matching TRBD1 or TRBD2 (5 bases each). The CDR3 spans 14 residues. Trimming removed 6 bases from V and 6 bases from J, with 18 bases in between. From germline, CDR1 is MDHEN and CDR2 SYDVKM. CDR3 sequence reads: CASSPRTGLLEQYF. DNA for the CDR3: TGTGCCAGCAGCCCACGGACGGGGCTGCTCGAGCAGTACTTC.

The J gene is TRBJ1-1, the V gene TRBV12-3 or TRBV12-4, with TRBD1 as a possible D gene (6 bases). Trimming took 6 bases from V and 1 from J, leaving 15 bases between them. The CDR3 runs to 15 residues. The CDR3 loop is CASRKGGVWNTEAFF. As DNA, the CDR3 is TGTGCCAGCAGAAAGGGGGGGGTTTGGAACACTGAAGCTTTCTTT.

The sample holds one count of this clonotype. The CDR3 sequence: CASSYRTGPTDTQYF. The CDR3 bases are TGTGCCAGCAGTTACAGGACAGGACCTACAGATACGCAGTATTTT. V usage is TRBV6-2 or TRBV6-3 and J usage is TRBJ2-3; 7 bases agree with TRBD1. V lost 2 bases to trimming and J lost 3 bases; unmatched junction nucleotides: 5. Looked up from germline, CDR1 is MNHEY and CDR2 is SVGEGT. The CDR3 has 15 residues.

The chain uses TRBV12-3 or TRBV12-4 and TRBJ2-7, with 8 bases lining up with TRBD2. The CDR3 loop spans 14 amino acids. Trimming removed 7 bases from V and 0 bases from J; junction bases left unmatched: 5. The CDR3 DNA follows: TGTGCCAGCACCCCGGGGGGGAGCTCCTACGAGCAGTACTTC. It codes for CASTPGGSSYEQYF.

There are a few counts of this clonotype. The gene calls are TRBV29-1 and TRBJ2-7; 13 positions match TRBD2. Per germline, CDR1 SQVTM and CDR2 ANQGSEA. The CDR3 covers 14 residues. The V and J ends lost 3 bases and 5 bases, in that order; junction bases with no gene match: 4. In DNA form, the CDR3 reads TGCAGCGTTGACCGAGGGACTAGCGGGAACGAGCAGTACTTC. This codes for CSVDRGTSGNEQYF.

The rearrangement uses TRBV30 and TRBJ1-5, with D hard to call. This CDR3 has 13 amino acids. Germline V gives CDR1 GTSNPN, CDR2 SVGIG (reference sequence). Trimming removed 2 bases from V and 1 base from J, with 6 bases in between. CDR3 in amino acids: CAWSKQSNQPQHF. In DNA, the CDR3 is TGTGCCTGGAGTAAACAGAGCAATCAGCCCCAGCATTTT.

The genes are TRBV28 and TRBJ2-5; 7 nucleotides align to TRBD1. From germline, CDR1 is MDHEN and CDR2 SYDVKM. V lost 9 bases and J lost 1; bases outside the gene matches: 5. The CDR3 is 13 amino acids. CDR3 in amino acids: CASSGDSQETQYF. The CDR3 bases are TGTGCCAGTTCCGGGGACAGCCAAGAGACCCAGTACTTC.

CDR3 sequence reads: CASSWDRGFNGYTF. CDR3 DNA: TGTGCCAGCAGTTGGGACAGGGGATTTAATGGCTACACCTTC. This chain uses TRBV6-6 with TRBJ1-2, with 10 bases fitting TRBD1. The CDR3 extends over 14 amino acids. Germline trimming cut 4 bases from V and 6 bases from J; bases unmatched to any gene: 5. Germline CDR1 and CDR2: MNHNY and SVGAGI (reference sequence).

This sequence joins TRBV6-2 or TRBV6-3 and TRBJ1-1; 7 nucleotides agree with TRBD1. CDR3 length: 13 residues. J lost 3 bases, V lost 8 bases, and 6 bases had no gene match. The germline V gene encodes CDR1 MNHEY and CDR2 SVGEGT. CDR3 protein: CASRDSSHTEAFF. CDR3 in DNA: TGTGCCAGCCGGGACAGTAGTCACACTGAAGCTTTCTTT.

The V and J genes are TRBV11-1 and TRBJ2-7; D gene uncertain. The CDR3 is made up of 12 amino acids. Trimming took off 5 bases at V and 6 bases at J, with 11 bases between the two ends. Germline CDR1 is SGHAT and CDR2 is FQDESV (reference sequence). CDR3 coding DNA: TGTGCCAGCAGCCGCCACGCTGGCGAGCAGTACTTC. Translation gives CASSRHAGEQYF.

The gene calls are TRBV6-2 or TRBV6-3 and TRBJ2-7; TRBD2 is a possible D gene (5 bases). Germline V CDR1 and CDR2: MNHEY, SVGEGT. The CDR3 extends over 13 amino acids. V lost 5 bases, J lost 3 bases, and 11 bases lay in between. The CDR3 region has the DNA TGTGCCAGCAGTCGGGGTCGAGGCTACGAGCAGTACTTC. It specifies CASSRGRGYEQYF.

The chain recombines TRBV4-1 with TRBJ1-2, with D perhaps TRBD1 (5 bases). Germline CDR1 is MGHRA and CDR2 is YSYEKL. The CDR3 has 14 amino acids. V was trimmed by 0 bases and J by 4 bases, leaving 9 bases between them. CDR3 region: CASSQDAGFYGYTF. The CDR3 nucleotides are TGCGCCAGCAGCCAAGACGCAGGGTTCTATGGCTACACCTTC.

The V and J genes are TRBV5-1 and TRBJ1-2; D is uncertain. Trimming shortened V by 5 bases and J by 2 bases, and 13 bases separated the two germline ends. The CDR3 has 14 residues. Germline CDR1 reads SGHRS; CDR2 reads YFSETQ. The DNA for the CDR3 is TGCGCCAGCAGTCTATTCCCGGGCAACTATGGCTACACCTTC. Encoded protein: CASSLFPGNYGYTF.

This clonotype was counted only a few times. V and J are TRBV12-3 or TRBV12-4 and TRBJ1-2, with 9 bases lining up with TRBD1. The CDR3 length is 16 residues. V shed 5 bases and J 6 bases; nucleotides not matched to a gene: 13. This CDR3 is CASSPPQGQGGHGYTF. CDR3 sequence (DNA): TGTGCCAGCAGTCCCCCCCAGGGACAGGGTGGCCATGGCTACACCTTC.

This clonotype appeared a few times. This sequence joins TRBV15 and TRBJ2-3, with no clear D. This CDR3 contains 15 residues. Germline V lookup: CDR1 LNHNV, CDR2 YYDKDF (reference sequence). The V gene lost 1 base and the J gene lost 1 base, with 9 bases spanning the gap. CDR3 coding DNA: TGTGCCACCAGCAGAGCATCGTTCCGCACAGATACGCAGTATTTT. Translating it yields CATSRASFRTDTQYF.

This chain connects TRBV12-3 or TRBV12-4 to TRBJ2-7; D remains unclear. Trimming stripped 8 bases from V and 1 base from J, with 12 bases between. The CDR3 sequence is 13 residues long. In DNA form, the CDR3 reads TGTGCCAGCTCCCGGCGAGGATCCTACGAGCAGTACTTC. Its translation is CASSRRGSYEQYF.

The chain joins TRBV5-6 to TRBJ2-1, with 15 bases fitting TRBD2. CDR1 SGHDT and CDR2 YYEEEE come from the germline V gene. The V gene end was trimmed by 4 bases and the J gene end by 6 bases; junction bases not matched to a gene: 8. The CDR3 extends over 17 amino acids. CDR3 amino acids: CASSGLAGGPGVNEQFF. The DNA for the CDR3 is TGTGCCAGCAGCGGACTAGCGGGAGGGCCCGGGGTCAATGAGCAGTTCTTC.

This clonotype was detected a few times. The chain uses TRBV6-2 or TRBV6-3 and TRBJ1-1, with a possible D match to TRBD1 (5 bases). Germline CDR1 and CDR2: MNHEY and SVGEGT. This CDR3 contains 14 residues. V dropped 5 bases and J dropped 10 bases, with 20 bases sitting between them. CDR3 in amino acids: CASSGPGPPNRAFF. DNA for the CDR3: TGTGCCAGCAGTGGCCCGGGACCTCCGAACCGAGCTTTCTTT.